This TCR beta chain was recovered during a study of CXCR3-negative and CXCR3-positive naive CD8 T cells. On this clonotype: Antigen: not known.

In preparing the TRB cDNA libraries, 5' RACE with UMI labels was used. TCRdb processed the 5' RACE reads again and assigns one entry to each CDR3 protein, with no DNA. In all, the sample yields some 130,000 distinct CDR3 sequences. General observations from the study: Diversity was high in both naive subsets and much lower in memory cells.

Germline V gene data show CDR1 as SQVTM and CDR2 as ANQGSEA. The CDR3 spans 13 residues. The genes are TRBV29-1 and TRBJ1-1; the TRBD1 assignment by TCRdb is unverifiable without DNA. The sequenced sample was naive CXCR3- CD8+ T cells from blood. Subset here: CD45RO-CCR7+CD27+CD95- naive CD8+ T cells lacking CXCR3 (TNR3-). The source is a human donor in good health. Some clones in this sample may be carry-over from other donors' samples. CDR3: CSVDAQGNTEAFF.